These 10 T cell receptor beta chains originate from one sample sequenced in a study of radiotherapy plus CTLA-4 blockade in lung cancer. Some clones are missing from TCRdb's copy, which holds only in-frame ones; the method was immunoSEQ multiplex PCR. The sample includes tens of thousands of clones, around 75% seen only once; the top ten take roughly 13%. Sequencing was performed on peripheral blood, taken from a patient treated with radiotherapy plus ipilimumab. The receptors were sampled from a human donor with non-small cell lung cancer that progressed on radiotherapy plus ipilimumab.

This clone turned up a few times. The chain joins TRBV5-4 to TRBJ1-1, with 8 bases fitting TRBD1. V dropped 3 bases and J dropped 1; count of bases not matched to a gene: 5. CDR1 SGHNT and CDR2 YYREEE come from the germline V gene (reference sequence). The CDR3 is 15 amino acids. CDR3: CASSSLDRGNTEAFF. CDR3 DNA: TGTGCCAGCAGCTCTCTAGACAGGGGGAACACTGAAGCTTTCTTT.

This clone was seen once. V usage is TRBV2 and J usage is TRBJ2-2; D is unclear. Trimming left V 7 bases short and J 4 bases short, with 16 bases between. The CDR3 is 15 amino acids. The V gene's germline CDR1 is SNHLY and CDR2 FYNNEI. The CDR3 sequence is CASTRTLGGTGELFF. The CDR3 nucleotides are TGTGCCAGCACCCGGACCCTAGGCGGCACCGGGGAGCTGTTTTTT.

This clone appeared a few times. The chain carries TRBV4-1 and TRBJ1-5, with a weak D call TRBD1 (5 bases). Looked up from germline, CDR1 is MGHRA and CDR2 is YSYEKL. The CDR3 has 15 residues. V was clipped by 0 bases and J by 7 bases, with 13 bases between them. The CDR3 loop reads CASSQDATGVQPQHF. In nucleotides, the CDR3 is TGCGCCAGCAGCCAAGACGCCACAGGAGTACAGCCCCAGCATTTT.

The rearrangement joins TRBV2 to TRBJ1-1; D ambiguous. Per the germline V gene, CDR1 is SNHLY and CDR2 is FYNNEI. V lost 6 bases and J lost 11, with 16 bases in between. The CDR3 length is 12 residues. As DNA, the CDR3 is TGTGCCAGCAGCGAGACACCTTTGTCCGCTTTCTTT. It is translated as CASSETPLSAFF. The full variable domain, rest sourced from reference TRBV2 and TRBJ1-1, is EPEVTQTPSHQVTQMGQEVILRCVPISNHLYFYWYRQILGQKVEFLVSFYNNEISEKSEIFDDQFSVERPDGSNFTLKIRSTKLEDSAMYFCASSETPLSAFFGQGTRLTVV.

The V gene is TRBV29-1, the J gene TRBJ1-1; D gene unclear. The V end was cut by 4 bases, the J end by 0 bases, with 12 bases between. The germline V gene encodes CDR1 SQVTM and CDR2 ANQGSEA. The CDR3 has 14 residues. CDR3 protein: CSVVGGPVNTEAFF. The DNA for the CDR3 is TGCAGCGTTGTTGGAGGGCCGGTGAACACTGAAGCTTTCTTT.

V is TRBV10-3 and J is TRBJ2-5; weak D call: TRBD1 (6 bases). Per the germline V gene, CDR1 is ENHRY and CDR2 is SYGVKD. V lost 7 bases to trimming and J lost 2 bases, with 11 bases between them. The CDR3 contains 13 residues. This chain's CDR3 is CAITSDRQETQYF. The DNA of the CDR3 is TGTGCCATCACCTCCGACAGGCAAGAGACCCAGTACTTC.

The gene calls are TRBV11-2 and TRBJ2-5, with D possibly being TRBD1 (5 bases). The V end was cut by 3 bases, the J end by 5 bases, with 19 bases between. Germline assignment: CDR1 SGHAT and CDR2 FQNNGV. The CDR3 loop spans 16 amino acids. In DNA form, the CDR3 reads TGTGCCAGCAGCTTTCAAGACAGTTATGGTAGGGAGACCCAGTACTTC. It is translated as CASSFQDSYGRETQYF.

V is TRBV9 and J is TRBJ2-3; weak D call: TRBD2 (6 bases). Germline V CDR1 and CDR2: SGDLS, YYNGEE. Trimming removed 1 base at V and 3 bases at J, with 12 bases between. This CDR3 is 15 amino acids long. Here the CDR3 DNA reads TGTGCCAGCAGCGTATTCGGAGGGCTAACAGATACGCAGTATTTT. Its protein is CASSVFGGLTDTQYF.

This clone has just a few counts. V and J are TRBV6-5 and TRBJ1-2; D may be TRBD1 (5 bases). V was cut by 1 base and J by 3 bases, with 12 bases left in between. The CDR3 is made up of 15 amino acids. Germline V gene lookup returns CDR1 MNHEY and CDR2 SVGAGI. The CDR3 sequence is CASSYYGGADYGYTF. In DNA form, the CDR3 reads TGTGCCAGCAGTTACTACGGCGGGGCCGACTATGGCTACACCTTC.

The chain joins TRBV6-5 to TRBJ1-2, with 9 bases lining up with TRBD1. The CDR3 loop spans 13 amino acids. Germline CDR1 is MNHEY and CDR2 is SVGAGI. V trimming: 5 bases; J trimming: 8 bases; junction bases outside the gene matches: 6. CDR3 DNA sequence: TGTGCCAGCAGTGCCTGGGACAGGGTCGGCTACACCTTC. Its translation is CASSAWDRVGYTF.